The clone carrying this T cell receptor (beta chain) was recorded only once. This sample is drawn from a study of control samples from healthy donors and cancer patients. The data were produced by immunoSEQ multiplex PCR, yet TCRdb's version contains in-frame clones alone and is incomplete. The data hold about 170,000 clones, with roughly 91% observed a single time. This TCR was recovered from a woman in her twenties or thirties in good health. The specimen sequenced was blood.

CDR3 protein: CASSTGTGYEKLFF. The CDR3 coding sequence is TGTGCCAGCAGTACCGGGACAGGGTATGAAAAACTGTTTTTT. The chain has TRBV25-1 and TRBJ1-4; 9 bases are shared with TRBD1. V shed 5 bases and J 6 bases; nucleotides not matched to a gene: 4. CDR3 length equals 14 residues. From germline, CDR1 is MGHDK and CDR2 SYGVNS.